The clone carrying this TCR beta chain was detected ten times or more. The target antigen is unknown. The time point was: pre-sensitization, week 0. Treatment given: therapeutic diphenylcyclopropenone sensitization with weekly scalp DPC. The data originate from a study of human T cells and chemical hapten exposure. Germline values: CDR1 LGHDT, CDR2 YNNKEL (reference sequence). This CDR3 comprises 14 residues. V lost 4 bases and J lost 5, with 11 bases in between. Study-wide results and limits: After DPC sensitization, TCRs above 1 in 1000 frequency showed no change.

A single record per CDR3 protein comes from TCRdb applying MiXCR to the RACE reads. This sample carries about 120,000 distinct CDR3 sequences, approximately 15% of them seen once, and the ten largest clones take 2.8%. The rearrangement joins TRBV3-1 to TRBJ1-4; D unresolved. The sample was whole blood, taken in connection with sensitization to the hapten diphenylcyclopropenone (DPC). The sequence came from a young woman with alopecia areata. Some clones in this sample may be carry-over from other donors' samples. CDR3 DNA sequence: TGTGCCAGCAGCCTAAGAAGGGTAAATGAAAAACTGTTTTTT. It encodes CASSLRRVNEKLFF.